This TCR beta chain was recovered during a study of CD8+ T cells in alopecia areata. Study-level information: Treated patients swallowed 5 to 10 mg of oral tofacitinib twice daily. The drug, tofacitinib, lasted 6 to 18 months, followed by 6 months off drug.

Regarding this clone: Different DNA sequences within this sample yield the same CDR3.

Following RNA extraction, reverse transcription yielded cDNA that acted as the sequencing template. Here immunoSEQ multiplex PCR was the method, and the copy in TCRdb shows in-frame clones only, minus some. The sample has more than 150,000 clones; around three fifths are singletons. Samples from alopecia areata patients were lesional scalp punch biopsies and peripheral blood. Both CD4+ and CD8+ T cells were separated by sorting PBMCs. Trimming cost V 4 bases and J 7 bases, with 12 bases left between them. The CDR3 totals 12 residues. In germline, CDR1 is SGHRS, CDR2 YFSETQ. The sequence came from a human donor with alopecia areata. The chain is built from TRBV5-1 and TRBJ2-7; D not certain. This material consisted of CD4+ T cells sorted from blood, taken at week 0. CDR3 DNA sequence: TGCGCCAGCAGCCTGGGCCTTCGGGAGCAGTACTTC. Translated: CASSLGLREQYF. Filled out from reference TRBV5-1 and TRBJ2-7, the complete variable domain reads KAGVTQTPRYLIKTRGQQVTLSCSPISGHRSVSWYQQTPGQGLQFLFEYFSETQRNKGNFPGRFSGRQFSNSRSEMNVSTLELGDSALYLCASSLGLREQYFGPGTRLTVT.